The TCR beta chain described here comes from a study of post-analysis software for immune sequencing data. Study findings and constraints: About five TRBV segments were more frequent in patients than controls; TRBV5-6, TRBV5-1 and TRBV20-1 belonged to this group. Controls' normalized Chao1 diversity significantly exceeded that of multiple sclerosis patients.

Concerning this clonotype itself: No antigen is known for it.

Prepared TCR beta cDNA libraries contained unique molecular identifiers. With roughly 1 to 11 million T cells as the source, a few hundred thousand cDNA molecules resulted. One entry per CDR3 protein results from TCRdb running MiXCR on the PCR reads. This sample has hundreds of thousands of distinct CDR3 sequences; approximately 50% occur once, and the top ten carry under 6%. The CDR3 runs to 14 residues. Germline V lookup: CDR1 SGHTA, CDR2 FQGTGA. Trimming pared 2 bases from V and 6 bases from J, leaving 12 bases between. Sample: blood. The sequence was collected from a girl between 10 and 17 years old with multiple sclerosis. V and J are TRBV7-3 and TRBJ2-3, with a possible D match to TRBD2 (5 bases). The DNA for the CDR3 is TGTGCCAGCAGCTTATTGAGGGCGTCGGATACGCAGTATTTT. It specifies CASSLLRASDTQYF.